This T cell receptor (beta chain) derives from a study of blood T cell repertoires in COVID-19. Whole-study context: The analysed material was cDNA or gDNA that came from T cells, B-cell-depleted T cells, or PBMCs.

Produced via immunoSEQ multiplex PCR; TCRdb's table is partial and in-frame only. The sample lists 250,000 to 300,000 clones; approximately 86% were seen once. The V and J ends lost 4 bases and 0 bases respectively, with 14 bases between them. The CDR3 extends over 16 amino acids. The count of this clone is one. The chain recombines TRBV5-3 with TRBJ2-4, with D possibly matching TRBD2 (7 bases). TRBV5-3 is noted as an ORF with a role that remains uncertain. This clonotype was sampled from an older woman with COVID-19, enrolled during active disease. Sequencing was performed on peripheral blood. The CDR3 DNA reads TGTGCCAGAAGCCCCCAGAGGGGGGGAGCCAAAAACATTCAGTACTTC. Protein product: CARSPQRGGAKNIQYF.